This TCR beta chain was identified in a study of memory CD4+ T cells and cytomegalovirus serostatus. Single viable CD3+CD4+CD8-CD45RO+ cells were sorted as the memory CD4+ T cells. Positive selection with CD4 microbeads enriched total CD4+ T cells. Germline V CDR1 and CDR2: SGHTA, FQGNSA. The length of the CDR3 is 14 residues. After removal of 4 bases from V and 1 base from J, the junction contained 3 bases not matched to a gene. Method: immunoSEQ multiplex PCR; TCRdb's copy keeps in-frame clones and lacks some. This sample has 70,000 to 95,000 clones, with around 80% found just once. Only a few counts were recorded for this clone.

The chain links TRBV7-2 to TRBJ1-1; 7 bases line up with TRBD1. The clonotype originates from an adult in good health and CMV-seronegative. Sample: memory CD4+ T cells from blood. For the CDR3, the DNA is TGTGCCAGCAGCTCGGGACAGACGAACACTGAAGCTTTCTTT. It specifies CASSSGQTNTEAFF.